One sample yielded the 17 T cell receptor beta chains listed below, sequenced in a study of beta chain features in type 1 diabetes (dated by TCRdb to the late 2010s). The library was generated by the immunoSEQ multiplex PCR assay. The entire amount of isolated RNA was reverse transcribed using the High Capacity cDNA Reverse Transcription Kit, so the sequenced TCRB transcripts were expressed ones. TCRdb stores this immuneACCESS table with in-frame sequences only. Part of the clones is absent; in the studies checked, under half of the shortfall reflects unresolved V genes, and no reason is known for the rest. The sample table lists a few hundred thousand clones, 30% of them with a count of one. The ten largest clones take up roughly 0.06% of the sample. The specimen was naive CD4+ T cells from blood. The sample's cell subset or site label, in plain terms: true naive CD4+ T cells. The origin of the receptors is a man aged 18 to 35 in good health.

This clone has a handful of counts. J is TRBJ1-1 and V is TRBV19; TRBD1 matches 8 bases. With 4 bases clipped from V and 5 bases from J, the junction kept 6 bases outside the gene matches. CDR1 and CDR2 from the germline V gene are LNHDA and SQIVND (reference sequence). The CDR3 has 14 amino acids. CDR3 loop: CASSTSTGGTEAFF. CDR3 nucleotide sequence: TGTGCCAGTAGTACGTCTACAGGGGGAACTGAAGCTTTCTTT.

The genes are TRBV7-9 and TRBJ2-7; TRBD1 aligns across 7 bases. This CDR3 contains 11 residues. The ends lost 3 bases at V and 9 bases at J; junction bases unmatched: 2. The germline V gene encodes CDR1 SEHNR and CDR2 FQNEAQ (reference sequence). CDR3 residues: CASSFRDRQYF. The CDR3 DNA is TGTGCCAGCAGCTTCCGGGACAGGCAGTACTTC.

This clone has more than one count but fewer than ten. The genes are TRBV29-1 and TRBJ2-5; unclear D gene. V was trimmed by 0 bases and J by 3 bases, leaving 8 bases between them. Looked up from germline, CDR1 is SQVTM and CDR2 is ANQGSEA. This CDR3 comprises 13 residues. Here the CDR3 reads CSVEDTHKETQYF. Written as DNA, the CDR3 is TGCAGCGTTGAAGATACTCATAAAGAGACCCAGTACTTC.

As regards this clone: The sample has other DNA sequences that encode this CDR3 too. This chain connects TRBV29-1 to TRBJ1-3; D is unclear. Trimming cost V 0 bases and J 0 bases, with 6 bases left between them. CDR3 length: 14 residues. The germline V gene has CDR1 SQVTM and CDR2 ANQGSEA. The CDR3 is CSVEEGGSGNTIYF. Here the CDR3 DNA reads TGCAGCGTTGAAGAGGGCGGCTCTGGAAACACCATATATTTT. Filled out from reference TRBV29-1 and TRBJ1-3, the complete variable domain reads SAVISQKPSRDICQRGTSLTIQCQVDSQVTMMFWYRQQPGQSLTLIATANQGSEATYESGFVIDKFPISRPNLTFSTLTVSNMSPEDSSIYLCSVEEGGSGNTIYFGEGSWLTVV.

The CDR3 sequence: CASSGTSGISYNEQFF. The CDR3 DNA reads as TGTGCCAGCAGCGGGACTAGCGGGATTTCCTACAATGAGCAGTTCTTC. The V and J genes are TRBV9 and TRBJ2-1; 12 nucleotides line up with TRBD2. The trim removed 3 bases at V and 1 base at J, leaving 2 bases unmatched. The CDR3 totals 16 residues. The germline CDR1 and CDR2 sequences are SGDLS and YYNGEE. The whole variable domain, filled in from reference TRBV9 and TRBJ2-1, reads DSGVTQTPKHLITATGQRVTLRCSPRSGDLSVYWYQQSLDQGLQFLIQYYNGEERAKGNILERFSAQQFPDLHSELNLSSLELGDSALYFCASSGTSGISYNEQFFGPGTRLTVL.

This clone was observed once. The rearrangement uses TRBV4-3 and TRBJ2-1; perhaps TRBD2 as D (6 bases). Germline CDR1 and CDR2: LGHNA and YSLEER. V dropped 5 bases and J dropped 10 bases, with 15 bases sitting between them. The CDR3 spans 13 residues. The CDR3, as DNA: TGCGCCAGCAGCAACTACGTTCGGGGGGAGCAGTTCTTC. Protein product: CASSNYVRGEQFF.

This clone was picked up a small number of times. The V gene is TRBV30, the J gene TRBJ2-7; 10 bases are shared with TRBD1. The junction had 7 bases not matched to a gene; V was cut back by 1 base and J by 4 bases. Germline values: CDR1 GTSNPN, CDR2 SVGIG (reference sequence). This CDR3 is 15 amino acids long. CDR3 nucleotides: TGTGCCTGGAGTGAAGGGACAGGGGTCTTTTACGAGCAGTACTTC. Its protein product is CAWSEGTGVFYEQYF. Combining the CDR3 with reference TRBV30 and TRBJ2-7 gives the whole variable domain SQTIHQWPATLVQPVGSPLSLECTVEGTSNPNLYWYRQAAGRGLQLLFYSVGIGQISSEVPQNLSASRPQDRQFILSSKKLLLSDSGFYLCAWSEGTGVFYEQYFGPGTRLTVT.

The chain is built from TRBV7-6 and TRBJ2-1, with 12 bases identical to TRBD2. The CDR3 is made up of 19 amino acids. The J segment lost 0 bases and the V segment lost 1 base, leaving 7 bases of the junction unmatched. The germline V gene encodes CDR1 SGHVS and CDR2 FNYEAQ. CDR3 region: CASSLDGLAGQSSYNEQFF. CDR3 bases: TGTGCCAGCAGCTTAGACGGACTAGCGGGACAAAGCTCCTACAATGAGCAGTTCTTC.

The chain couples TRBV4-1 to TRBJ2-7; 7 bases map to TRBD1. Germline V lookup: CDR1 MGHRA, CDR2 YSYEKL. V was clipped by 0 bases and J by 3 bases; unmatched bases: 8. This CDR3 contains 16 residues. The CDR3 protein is CASSQDLAGGYYEQYF. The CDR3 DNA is TGCGCCAGCAGCCAAGATCTAGCAGGGGGATACTACGAGCAGTACTTC.

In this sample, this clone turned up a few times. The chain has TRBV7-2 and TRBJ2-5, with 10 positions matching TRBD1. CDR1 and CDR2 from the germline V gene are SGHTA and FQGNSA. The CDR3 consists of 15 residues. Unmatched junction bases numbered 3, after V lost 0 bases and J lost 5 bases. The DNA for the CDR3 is TGTGCCAGCAGCTTAGCTGGGACAGGGGCGGAGACCCAGTACTTC. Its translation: CASSLAGTGAETQYF.

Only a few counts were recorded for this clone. The chain's CDR3 is CSVRGTVIYEQYF. The DNA of the CDR3 is TGCAGCGTAAGAGGGACGGTTATCTACGAGCAGTACTTC. The chain carries TRBV29-1 and TRBJ2-7; D possibly uses TRBD1 or TRBD2 (5 bases each). Trimming left V 6 bases short and J 3 bases short, with 15 bases between. Germline loops: CDR1 SQVTM, CDR2 ANQGSEA. The CDR3 sequence is 13 residues long.

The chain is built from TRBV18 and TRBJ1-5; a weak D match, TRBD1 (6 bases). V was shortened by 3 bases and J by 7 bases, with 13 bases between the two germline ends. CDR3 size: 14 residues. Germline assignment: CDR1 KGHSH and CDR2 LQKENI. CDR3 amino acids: CASSPAGGGQPQHF. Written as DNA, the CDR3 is TGTGCCAGCTCACCGGCGGGGGGCGGACAGCCCCAGCATTTT.

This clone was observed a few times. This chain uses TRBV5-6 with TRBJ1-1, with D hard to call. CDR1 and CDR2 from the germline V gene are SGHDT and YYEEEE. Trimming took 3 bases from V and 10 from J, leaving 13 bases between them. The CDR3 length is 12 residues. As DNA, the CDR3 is TGTGCCAGCAGCTGGGGAACGGCTTTAGCTTTCTTT. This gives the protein CASSWGTALAFF.

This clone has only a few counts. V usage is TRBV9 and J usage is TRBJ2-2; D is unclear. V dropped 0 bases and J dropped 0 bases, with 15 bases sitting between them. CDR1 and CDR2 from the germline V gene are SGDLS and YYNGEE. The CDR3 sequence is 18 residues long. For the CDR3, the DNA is TGTGCCAGCAGCGTAGATCCCCCTGGCGTCCCGAACACCGGGGAGCTGTTTTTT. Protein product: CASSVDPPGVPNTGELFF. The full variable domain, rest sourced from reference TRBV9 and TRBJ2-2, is DSGVTQTPKHLITATGQRVTLRCSPRSGDLSVYWYQQSLDQGLQFLIQYYNGEERAKGNILERFSAQQFPDLHSELNLSSLELGDSALYFCASSVDPPGVPNTGELFFGEGSRLTVL.

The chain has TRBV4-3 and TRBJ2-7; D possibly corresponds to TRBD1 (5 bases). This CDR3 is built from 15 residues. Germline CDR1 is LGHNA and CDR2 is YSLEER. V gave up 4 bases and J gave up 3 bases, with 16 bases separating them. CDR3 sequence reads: CASSRDGATRYEQYF. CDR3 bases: TGCGCCAGCAGCCGCGATGGGGCCACCCGCTACGAGCAGTACTTC.

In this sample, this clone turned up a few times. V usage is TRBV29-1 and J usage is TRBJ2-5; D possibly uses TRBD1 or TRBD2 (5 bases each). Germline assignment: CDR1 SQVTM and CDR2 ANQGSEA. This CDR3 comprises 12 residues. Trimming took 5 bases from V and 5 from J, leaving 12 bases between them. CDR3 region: CSVSGAGETQYF. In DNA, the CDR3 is TGCAGCGTTTCCGGGGCCGGGGAGACCCAGTACTTC. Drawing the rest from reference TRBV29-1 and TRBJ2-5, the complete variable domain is SAVISQKPSRDICQRGTSLTIQCQVDSQVTMMFWYRQQPGQSLTLIATANQGSEATYESGFVIDKFPISRPNLTFSTLTVSNMSPEDSSIYLCSVSGAGETQYFGPGTRLLVL.

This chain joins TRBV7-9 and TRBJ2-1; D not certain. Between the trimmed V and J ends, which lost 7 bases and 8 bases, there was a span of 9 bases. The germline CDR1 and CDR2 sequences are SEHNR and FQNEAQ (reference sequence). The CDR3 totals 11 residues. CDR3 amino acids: CASTGEDEQFF. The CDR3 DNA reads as TGTGCCAGCACCGGTGAGGATGAGCAGTTCTTC.